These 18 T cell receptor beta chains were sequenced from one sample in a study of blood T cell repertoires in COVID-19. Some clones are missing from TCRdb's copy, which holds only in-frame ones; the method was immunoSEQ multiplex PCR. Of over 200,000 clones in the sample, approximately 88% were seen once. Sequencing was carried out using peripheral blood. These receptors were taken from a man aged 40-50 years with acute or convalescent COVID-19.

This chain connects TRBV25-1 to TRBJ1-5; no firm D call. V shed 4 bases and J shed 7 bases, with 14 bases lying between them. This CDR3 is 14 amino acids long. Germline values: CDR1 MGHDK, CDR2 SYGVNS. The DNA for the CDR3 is TGTGCCAGCAGTGGCGAGGGCTGGGAGCAGCCCCAGCATTTT. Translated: CASSGEGWEQPQHF.

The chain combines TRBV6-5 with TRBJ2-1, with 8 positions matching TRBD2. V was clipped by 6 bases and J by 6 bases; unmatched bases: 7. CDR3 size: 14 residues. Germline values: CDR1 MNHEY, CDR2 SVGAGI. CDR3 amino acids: CASSPGLVVNEQFF. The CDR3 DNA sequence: TGTGCCAGCAGCCCGGGACTAGTGGTCAATGAGCAGTTCTTC.

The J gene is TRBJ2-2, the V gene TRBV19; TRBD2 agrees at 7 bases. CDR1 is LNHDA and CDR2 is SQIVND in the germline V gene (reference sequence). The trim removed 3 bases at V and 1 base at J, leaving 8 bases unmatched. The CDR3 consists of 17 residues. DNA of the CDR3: TGTGCCAGTAGTATTTTTGGGTCGGGAGGGAACACCGGGGAGCTGTTTTTT. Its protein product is CASSIFGSGGNTGELFF. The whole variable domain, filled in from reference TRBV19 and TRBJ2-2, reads DGGITQSPKYLFRKEGQNVTLSCEQNLNHDAMYWYRQDPGQGLRLIYYSQIVNDFQKGDIAEGYSVSREKKESFPLTVTSAQKNPTAFYLCASSIFGSGGNTGELFFGEGSRLTVL.

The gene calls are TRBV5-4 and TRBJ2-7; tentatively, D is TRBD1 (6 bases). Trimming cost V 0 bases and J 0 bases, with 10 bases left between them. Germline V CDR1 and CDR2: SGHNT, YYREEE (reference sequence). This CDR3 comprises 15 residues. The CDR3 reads CASSLGGQSSYEQYF. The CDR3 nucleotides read TGTGCCAGCAGCTTGGGGGGGCAGAGCTCCTACGAGCAGTACTTC.

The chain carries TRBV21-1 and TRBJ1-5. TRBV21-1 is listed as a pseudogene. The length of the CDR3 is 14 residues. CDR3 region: CASSRVESNQPQHF. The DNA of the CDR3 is TGTGCCAGCAGCAGAGTAGAGAGCAATCAGCCCCAGCATTTT.

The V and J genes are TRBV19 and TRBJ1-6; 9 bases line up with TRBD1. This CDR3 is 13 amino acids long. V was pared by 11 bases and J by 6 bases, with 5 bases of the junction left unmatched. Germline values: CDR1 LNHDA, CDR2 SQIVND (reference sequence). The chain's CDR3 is CASWDRVNSPLHF. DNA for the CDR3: TGTGCCTCTTGGGACAGGGTTAATTCACCCCTCCACTTT.

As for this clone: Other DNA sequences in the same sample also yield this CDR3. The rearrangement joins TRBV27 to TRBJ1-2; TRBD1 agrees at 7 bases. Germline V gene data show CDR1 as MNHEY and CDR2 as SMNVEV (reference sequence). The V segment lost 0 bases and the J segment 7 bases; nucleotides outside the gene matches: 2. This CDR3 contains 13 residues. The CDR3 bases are TGTGCCAGCAGTTTATCAGGGGGCAGTGGCTACACCTTC. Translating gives CASSLSGGSGYTF.

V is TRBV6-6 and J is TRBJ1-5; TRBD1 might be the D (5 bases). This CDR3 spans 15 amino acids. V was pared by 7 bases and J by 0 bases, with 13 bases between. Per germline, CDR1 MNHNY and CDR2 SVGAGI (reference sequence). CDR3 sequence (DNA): TGTGCCAGCACCAGGGCTGAGAATAGCAATCAGCCCCAGCATTTT. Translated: CASTRAENSNQPQHF.

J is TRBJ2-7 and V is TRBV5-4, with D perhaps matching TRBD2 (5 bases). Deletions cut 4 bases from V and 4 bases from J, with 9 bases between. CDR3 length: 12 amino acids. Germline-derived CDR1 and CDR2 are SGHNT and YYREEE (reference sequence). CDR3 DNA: TGTGCCAGCAGCCTCAGCGGATACGAGCAGTACTTC. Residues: CASSLSGYEQYF.

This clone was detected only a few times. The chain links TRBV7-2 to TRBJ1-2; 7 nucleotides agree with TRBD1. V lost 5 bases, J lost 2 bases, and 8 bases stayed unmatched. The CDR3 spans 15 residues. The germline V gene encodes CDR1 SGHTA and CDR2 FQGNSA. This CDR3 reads CASSKTGAQNYGYTF. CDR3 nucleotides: TGTGCCAGCAGCAAAACAGGGGCGCAAAACTATGGCTACACCTTC.

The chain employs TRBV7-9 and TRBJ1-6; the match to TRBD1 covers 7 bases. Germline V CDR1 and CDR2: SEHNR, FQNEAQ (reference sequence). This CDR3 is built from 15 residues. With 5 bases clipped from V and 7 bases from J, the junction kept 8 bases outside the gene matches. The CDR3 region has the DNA TGTGCCAGCAGCCTCATGACAGGGCTGAATTCACCCCTCCACTTT. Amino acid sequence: CASSLMTGLNSPLHF.

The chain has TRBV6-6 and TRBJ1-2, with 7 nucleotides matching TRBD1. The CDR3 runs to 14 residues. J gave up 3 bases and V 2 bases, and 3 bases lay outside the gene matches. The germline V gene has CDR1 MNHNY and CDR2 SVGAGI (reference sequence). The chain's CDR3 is CASSYPGTDYGYTF. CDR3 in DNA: TGTGCCAGCAGTTACCCCGGGACAGACTATGGCTACACCTTC.

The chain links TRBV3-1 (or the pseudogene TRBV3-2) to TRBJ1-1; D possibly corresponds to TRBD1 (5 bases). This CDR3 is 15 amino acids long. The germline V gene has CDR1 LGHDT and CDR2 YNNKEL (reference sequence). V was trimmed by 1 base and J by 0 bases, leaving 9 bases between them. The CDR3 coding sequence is TGTGCCAGCAGCCAAGTCGGGGGATTGAACACTGAAGCTTTCTTT. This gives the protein CASSQVGGLNTEAFF.

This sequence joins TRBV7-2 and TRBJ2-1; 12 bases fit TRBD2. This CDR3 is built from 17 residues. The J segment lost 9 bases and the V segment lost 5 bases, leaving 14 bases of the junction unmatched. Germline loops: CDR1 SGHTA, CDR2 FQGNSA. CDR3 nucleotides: TGTGCCAGCAGCCCCGGGACTAGCGGGCCCCAGCGGGGTGAGCAGTTCTTC. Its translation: CASSPGTSGPQRGEQFF.

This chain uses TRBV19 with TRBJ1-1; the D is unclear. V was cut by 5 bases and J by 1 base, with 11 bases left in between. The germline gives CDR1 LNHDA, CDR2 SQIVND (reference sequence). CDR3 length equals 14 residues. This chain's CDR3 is CASSYRMKNTEAFF. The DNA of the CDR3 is TGTGCCAGTAGTTACAGAATGAAGAACACTGAAGCTTTCTTT. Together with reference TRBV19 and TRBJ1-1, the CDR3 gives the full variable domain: DGGITQSPKYLFRKEGQNVTLSCEQNLNHDAMYWYRQDPGQGLRLIYYSQIVNDFQKGDIAEGYSVSREKKESFPLTVTSAQKNPTAFYLCASSYRMKNTEAFFGQGTRLTVV.

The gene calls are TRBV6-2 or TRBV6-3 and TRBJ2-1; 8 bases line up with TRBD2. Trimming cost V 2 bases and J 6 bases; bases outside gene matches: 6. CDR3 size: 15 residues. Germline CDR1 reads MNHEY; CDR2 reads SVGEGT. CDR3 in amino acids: CASSYEREIINEQFF. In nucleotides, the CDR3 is TGTGCCAGCAGTTACGAGCGGGAGATCATCAATGAGCAGTTCTTC.

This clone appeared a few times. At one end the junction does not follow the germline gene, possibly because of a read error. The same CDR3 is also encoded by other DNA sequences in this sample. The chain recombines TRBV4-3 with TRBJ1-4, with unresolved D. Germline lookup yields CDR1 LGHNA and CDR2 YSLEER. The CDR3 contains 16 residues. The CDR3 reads CARSPWVGGRVEKLFF. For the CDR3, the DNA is TGCGCCCGCAGCCCCTGGGTGGGTGGGCGGGTTGAAAAACTGTTTTTT.

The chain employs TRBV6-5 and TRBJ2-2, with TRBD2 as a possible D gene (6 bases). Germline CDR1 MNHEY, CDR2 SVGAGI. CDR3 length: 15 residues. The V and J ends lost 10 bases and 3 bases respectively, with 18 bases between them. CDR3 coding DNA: TGTGCCATCAAGTTAGACGGGACTGACACCGGGGAGCTGTTTTTT. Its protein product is CAIKLDGTDTGELFF.